Sequencing of this TCR beta chain was carried out in a study of T cell responses to AZD1222 COVID-19 vaccine. The length of the CDR3 is 18 residues. CDR1 MNHNS and CDR2 SASEGT come from the germline V gene. V shed 4 bases and J 1 base; nucleotides not matched to a gene: 9. Study-level points and caveats: Spike was spanned by vaccine-associated CD4 TCRs, with dominance at 160-218 and 743-854. Only a handful of individuals given AZD1222 were seropositive at baseline.

Concerning this clone: The antigen is unknown.

Assay used: immunoSEQ multiplex PCR; TCRdb lists only in-frame clones, some missing. Of 120,000 to 150,000 clones listed, roughly nine tenths were seen once; the top ten hold 9.3%. Researchers grouped second doses given at about 4 or about 12 weeks into one pool. The receptor's source is an adult who received the AZD1222 COVID-19 vaccine. This chain connects TRBV6-1 to TRBJ2-6; TRBD2 agrees at 8 bases. The sequenced sample was peripheral blood, obtained 28 days after the second AZD1222 dose. The CDR3 region is CASSAAGAGGSGANVLTF. The CDR3 bases are TGTGCCAGCAGTGCCGCAGGGGCGGGAGGATCTGGGGCCAACGTCCTGACTTTC.